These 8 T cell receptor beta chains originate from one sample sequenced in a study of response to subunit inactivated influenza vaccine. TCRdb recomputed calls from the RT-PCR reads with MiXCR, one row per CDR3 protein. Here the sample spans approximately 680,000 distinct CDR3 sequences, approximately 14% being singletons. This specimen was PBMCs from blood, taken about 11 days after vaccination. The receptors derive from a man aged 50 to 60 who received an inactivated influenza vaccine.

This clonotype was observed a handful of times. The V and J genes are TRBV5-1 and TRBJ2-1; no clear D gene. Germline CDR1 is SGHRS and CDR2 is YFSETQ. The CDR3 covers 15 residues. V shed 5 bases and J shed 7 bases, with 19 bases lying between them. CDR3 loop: CASRLNFDSVNEQFF. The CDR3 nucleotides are TGCGCCAGCAGGCTCAATTTTGACTCGGTAAATGAGCAGTTCTTC.

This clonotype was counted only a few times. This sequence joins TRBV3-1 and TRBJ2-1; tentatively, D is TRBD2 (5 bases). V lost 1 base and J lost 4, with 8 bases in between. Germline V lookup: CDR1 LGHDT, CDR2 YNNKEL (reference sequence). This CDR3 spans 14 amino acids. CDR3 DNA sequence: TGTGCCAGCAGCCAAGCGGGGAGATACAATGAGCAGTTCTTC. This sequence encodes CASSQAGRYNEQFF.

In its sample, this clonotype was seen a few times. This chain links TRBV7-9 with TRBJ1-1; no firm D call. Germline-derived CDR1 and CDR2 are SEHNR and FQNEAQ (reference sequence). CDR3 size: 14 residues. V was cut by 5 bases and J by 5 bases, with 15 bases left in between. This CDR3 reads CASSQSNRATEAFF. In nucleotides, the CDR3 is TGTGCCAGCAGCCAGTCGAATAGGGCTACTGAAGCTTTCTTT.

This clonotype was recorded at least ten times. The CDR3 here is CSARGDRRGMNTEAFF. DNA for the CDR3: TGCAGTGCTAGAGGGGACAGGAGGGGAATGAACACTGAAGCTTTCTTT. The chain links TRBV20-1 to TRBJ1-1, with 8 bases identical to TRBD1. J lost 0 bases, V lost 1 base, and 7 bases had no gene match. Germline V gives CDR1 DFQATT, CDR2 SNEGSKA (reference sequence). CDR3 length: 16 amino acids.

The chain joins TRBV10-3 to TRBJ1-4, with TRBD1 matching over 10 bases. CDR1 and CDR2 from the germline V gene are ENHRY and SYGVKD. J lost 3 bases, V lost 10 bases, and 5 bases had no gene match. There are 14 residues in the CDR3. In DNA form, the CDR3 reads TGTGCCACGCGGGACAGGGGTGCTAATGAAAAACTGTTTTTT. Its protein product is CATRDRGANEKLFF.

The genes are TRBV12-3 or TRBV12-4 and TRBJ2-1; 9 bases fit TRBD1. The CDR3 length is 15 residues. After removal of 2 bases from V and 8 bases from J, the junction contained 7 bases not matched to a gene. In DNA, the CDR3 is TGTGCCAGCAGTTTATCTGGGACAGGGTTGGATGAGCAGTTCTTC. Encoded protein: CASSLSGTGLDEQFF.

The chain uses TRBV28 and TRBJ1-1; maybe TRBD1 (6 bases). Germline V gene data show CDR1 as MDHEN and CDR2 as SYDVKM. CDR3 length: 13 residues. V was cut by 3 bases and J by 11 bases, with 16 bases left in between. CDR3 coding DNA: TGTGCCAGCAGTTTGGCCCGGGACGGGGGCGCTTTCTTT. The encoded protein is CASSLARDGGAFF.

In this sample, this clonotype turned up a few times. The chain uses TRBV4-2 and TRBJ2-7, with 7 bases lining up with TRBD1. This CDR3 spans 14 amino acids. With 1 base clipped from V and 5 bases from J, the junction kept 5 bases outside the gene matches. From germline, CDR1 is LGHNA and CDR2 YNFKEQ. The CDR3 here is CASSQVTGHNEQYF. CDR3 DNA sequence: TGTGCCAGCAGCCAAGTGACAGGGCACAACGAGCAGTACTTC.